Below, 21 T cell receptor beta chains from the same sample are listed, as sequenced in a study of shared clonotypes between healthy human individuals. This table comes from immunoSEQ multiplex PCR, and its TCRdb copy is limited to in-frame clones, with some not included. The repertoire holds roughly 2.2 million clones, with approximately 90% as singletons. What was sequenced was naive CD4+ T cells from PBMCs. Subset noted: CD45RA+ positively selected. All receptors derive from a man between 18 and 29 years old in good health. Some clones in this sample may be carry-over from other donors' samples.

The gene calls are TRBV28 and TRBJ1-2, with D unclear. The CDR3 spans 14 residues. Germline CDR1 reads MDHEN; CDR2 reads SYDVKM. V lost 7 bases and J lost 8, with 20 bases in between. The CDR3 loop is CASTVLTGPAGYTF. CDR3 DNA: TGTGCCAGCACTGTTCTGACCGGACCGGCCGGCTACACCTTC.

The chain combines TRBV6-4 with TRBJ2-2; a weak D match, TRBD1 (7 bases). Germline CDR1 and CDR2: MRHNA and SNTAGT. Trimming took 6 bases from V and 4 from J, leaving 12 bases between them. CDR3 size: 14 residues. The CDR3 DNA is TGTGCCAGCAGAAACAGGGGAGGCACCGGGGAGCTGTTTTTT. Encoded protein: CASRNRGGTGELFF.

The genes are TRBV7-3 and TRBJ2-6; tentatively, D is TRBD1 (5 bases). The V end lost 8 bases, the J end lost 0 bases, and 11 bases lay between the germline ends. The CDR3 is 15 amino acids. CDR1 and CDR2 (germline): SGHTA, FQGTGA. In nucleotides, the CDR3 is TGTGCCAGCTGCTCAGGGCACTCTGGGGCCAACGTCCTGACTTTC. It specifies CASCSGHSGANVLTF. Supplemented by reference TRBV7-3 and TRBJ2-6, the full variable domain reads GAGVSQTPSNKVTEKGKYVELRCDPISGHTALYWYRQSLGQGPEFLIYFQGTGAADDSGLPNDRFFAVRPEGSVSTLKIQRTERGDSAVYLCASCSGHSGANVLTFGAGSRLTVL.

The rearrangement joins TRBV29-1 to TRBJ1-5; D not certain. CDR1 and CDR2 (germline): SQVTM, ANQGSEA. V was pared by 5 bases and J by 3 bases, with 11 bases between. The CDR3 runs to 13 residues. CDR3 residues: CSVWDRDNQPQHF. CDR3 bases: TGCAGCGTTTGGGATAGGGACAATCAGCCCCAGCATTTT.

This clone was counted a few times. The genes are TRBV9 and TRBJ2-2, with D possibly matching TRBD2 (6 bases). V lost 3 bases, J lost 5 bases, and 14 bases lay in between. CDR1 and CDR2 (germline): SGDLS, YYNGEE. There are 15 residues in the CDR3. CDR3 protein: CASSEAGTWTGELFF. CDR3 bases: TGTGCCAGCAGCGAGGCAGGGACTTGGACCGGGGAGCTGTTTTTT.

The chain combines TRBV4-1 with TRBJ2-7; 8 nucleotides line up with TRBD1. The CDR3 length is 16 residues. V trimming: 1 base; J trimming: 0 bases; junction bases outside the gene matches: 5. Germline CDR1 and CDR2: MGHRA and YSYEKL. CDR3 sequence: CASSQGGQVFSYEQYF. The DNA of the CDR3 is TGCGCCAGCAGCCAAGGGGGACAGGTGTTCTCCTACGAGCAGTACTTC.

J is TRBJ2-5 and V is TRBV2, with D perhaps matching TRBD1 or TRBD2 (5 bases each). This CDR3 has 15 residues. Germline V gene data show CDR1 as SNHLY and CDR2 as FYNNEI. V lost 4 bases and J lost 5, with 17 bases in between. The CDR3 is CASSAGPNPTETQYF. The CDR3 DNA follows: TGTGCCAGCAGTGCGGGACCCAATCCAACGGAGACCCAGTACTTC.

The chain links TRBV7-9 to TRBJ1-1; no firm D call. Germline loops: CDR1 SEHNR, CDR2 FQNEAQ (reference sequence). The V end lost 1 base, the J end lost 2 bases, and 11 bases lay between the germline ends. The CDR3 sequence is 15 residues long. The CDR3 region has the DNA TGTGCCAGCAGCTTAGGTGGAGCCCTTAACACTGAAGCTTTCTTT. It translates to CASSLGGALNTEAFF.

The V call is TRBV11-3, the J call TRBJ2-7; 10 nucleotides match TRBD1. Germline V gives CDR1 SGHNT, CDR2 YENEEA. V dropped 2 bases and J dropped 2; count of bases not matched to a gene: 3. The CDR3 is 15 residues long. CDR3 amino acids: CASSLRDRGPYEQYF. The DNA for the CDR3 is TGTGCCAGCAGCTTACGGGACAGGGGTCCCTACGAGCAGTACTTC. Full variable domain (remainder filled in from reference TRBV11-3 and TRBJ2-7): EAGVVQSPRYKIIEKKQPVAFWCNPISGHNTLYWYLQNLGQGPELLIRYENEEAVDDSQLPKDRFSAERLKGVDSTLKIQPAELGDSAVYLCASSLRDRGPYEQYFGPGTRLTVT.

The chain links TRBV28 to TRBJ1-2, with D maybe TRBD1 (5 bases). The length of the CDR3 is 15 residues. Deletions cut 5 bases from V and 4 bases from J, with 17 bases between. In germline, CDR1 is MDHEN, CDR2 SYDVKM. The CDR3 sequence is CASSRPMGRAYGYTF. The CDR3 DNA follows: TGTGCCAGCAGTCGACCCATGGGACGGGCCTATGGCTACACCTTC.

The genes are TRBV4-2 and TRBJ2-2, with unresolved D. The germline gives CDR1 LGHNA, CDR2 YNFKEQ. V was trimmed by 5 bases and J by 6 bases, leaving 10 bases between them. This CDR3 comprises 13 residues. CDR3 nucleotide sequence: TGTGCCAGCAGCAATATGAGTCCCGGGGAGCTGTTTTTT. Protein sequence: CASSNMSPGELFF.

The J gene is TRBJ2-2, the V gene TRBV11-2, with D unclear. Germline CDR1 and CDR2: SGHAT and FQNNGV. The CDR3 runs 15 residues. V was trimmed by 1 base and J by 6 bases, leaving 12 bases between them. CDR3 coding DNA: TGTGCCAGCAGCTTAGTACGGCGTGCTTCCGGGGAGCTGTTTTTT. This codes for CASSLVRRASGELFF.

J is TRBJ2-3 and V is TRBV4-1; the D gene is possibly TRBD2 (6 bases). This CDR3 comprises 18 residues. Trimming left V 1 base short and J 2 bases short, with 19 bases between. CDR1 is MGHRA, CDR2 YSYEKL, per germline. The CDR3 DNA sequence: TGCGCCAGCAGCCAAGCACAAACTAGCTTGGGGTACACAGATACGCAGTATTTT. This encodes CASSQAQTSLGYTDTQYF.

V usage is TRBV12-2 and J usage is TRBJ2-5; TRBD2 is the table's D call and was not checked against the DNA. TRBV12-2 is termed a pseudogene. This CDR3 comprises 15 residues. CDR3 sequence reads: CASLLGPTSGETQYF. The CDR3 DNA reads as TGTGCAAGTCTGCTTGGCCCAACCTCGGGGGAGACCCAGTACTTC.

This chain joins TRBV5-1 and TRBJ2-1; 8 nucleotides align to TRBD2. After removal of 1 base from V and 10 bases from J, the junction contained 7 bases not matched to a gene. The CDR3 is 14 residues long. Germline V lookup: CDR1 SGHRS, CDR2 YFSETQ. The CDR3 region is CASSLTSGKVEQFF. CDR3 coding DNA: TGCGCCAGCAGCTTGACTAGCGGCAAGGTGGAGCAGTTCTTC.

This clone was counted a few times. The chain joins TRBV7-9 to TRBJ1-2, with D hard to call. V was pared by 2 bases and J by 5 bases, with 15 bases between. The CDR3 contains 15 residues. Per the germline V gene, CDR1 is SEHNR and CDR2 is FQNEAQ (reference sequence). The CDR3 loop reads CASSLRPSSRYGYTF. As DNA, the CDR3 is TGTGCCAGCAGCTTACGGCCGTCTTCGAGATATGGCTACACCTTC.

This chain links TRBV7-2 with TRBJ1-2, with 9 bases identical to TRBD1. The CDR3 length is 14 residues. From germline, CDR1 is SGHTA and CDR2 FQGNSA. V shed 5 bases and J 6 bases; nucleotides not matched to a gene: 7. CDR3 nucleotide sequence: TGTGCCAGCAGCACCCGGACAGGGGAGAATGGCTACACCTTC. Translating it yields CASSTRTGENGYTF. Supplemented by reference TRBV7-2 and TRBJ1-2, the full variable domain reads GAGVSQSPSNKVTEKGKDVELRCDPISGHTALYWYRQSLGQGLEFLIYFQGNSAPDKSGLPSDRFSAERTGGSVSTLTIQRTQQEDSAVYLCASSTRTGENGYTFGSGTRLTVV.

The chain combines TRBV6-6 with TRBJ2-3; 7 bases are shared with TRBD2. The CDR3 extends over 15 amino acids. Germline V gives CDR1 MNHNY, CDR2 SVGAGI (reference sequence). V dropped 2 bases and J dropped 2; count of bases not matched to a gene: 4. This chain's CDR3 is CASSYSGDYTDTQYF. CDR3 DNA sequence: TGTGCCAGCAGTTACAGCGGGGACTACACAGATACGCAGTATTTT.

The genes are TRBV7-2 and TRBJ2-7; 7 bases map to TRBD1. CDR3 size: 15 residues. The V segment lost 5 bases and the J segment 5 bases; nucleotides outside the gene matches: 12. Germline lookup yields CDR1 SGHTA and CDR2 FQGNSA. This chain's CDR3 is CASSRSRDSPDEQYF. The CDR3 coding sequence is TGTGCCAGCAGCCGGAGCCGGGACAGCCCTGACGAGCAGTACTTC.

The chain carries TRBV30 and TRBJ1-2; D unresolved. V was pared by 4 bases and J by 3 bases, with 24 bases between. Germline CDR1 and CDR2: GTSNPN and SVGIG (reference sequence). This CDR3 spans 17 amino acids. The CDR3 DNA follows: TGTGCCTGGAATTTGGGAGGAGTCCCCCCCGGGGACTATGGCTACACCTTC. It translates to CAWNLGGVPPGDYGYTF.

The rearrangement uses TRBV7-9 and TRBJ2-7, with 11 bases identical to TRBD2. V lost 1 base, J lost 2 bases, and 4 bases stayed unmatched. From germline, CDR1 is SEHNR and CDR2 FQNEAQ (reference sequence). The length of the CDR3 is 16 residues. CDR3 in DNA: TGTGCCAGCAGCTTAGGACTAGCGGGGTCCCCCTACGAGCAGTACTTC. Its translation is CASSLGLAGSPYEQYF.